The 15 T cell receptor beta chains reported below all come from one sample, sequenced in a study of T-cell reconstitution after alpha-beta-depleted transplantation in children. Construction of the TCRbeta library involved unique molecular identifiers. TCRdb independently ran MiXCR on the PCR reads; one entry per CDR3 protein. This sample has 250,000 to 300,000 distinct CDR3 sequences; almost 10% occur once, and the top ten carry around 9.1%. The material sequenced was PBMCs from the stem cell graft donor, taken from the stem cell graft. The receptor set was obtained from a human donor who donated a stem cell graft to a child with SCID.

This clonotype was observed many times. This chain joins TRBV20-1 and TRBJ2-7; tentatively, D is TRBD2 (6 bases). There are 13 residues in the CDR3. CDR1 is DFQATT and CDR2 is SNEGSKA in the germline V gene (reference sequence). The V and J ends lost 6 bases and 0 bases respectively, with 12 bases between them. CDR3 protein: CSAEGRSSYEQYF. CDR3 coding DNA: TGCAGTGCGGAGGGGCGGAGCTCCTACGAGCAGTACTTC.

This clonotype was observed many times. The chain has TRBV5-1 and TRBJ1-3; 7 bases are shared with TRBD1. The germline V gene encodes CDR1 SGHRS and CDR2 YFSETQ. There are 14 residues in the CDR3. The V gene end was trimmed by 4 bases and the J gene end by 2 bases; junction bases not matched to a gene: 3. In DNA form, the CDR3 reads TGCGCCAGCAGCAGTGGACAGGCTGGAAACACCATATATTTT. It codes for CASSSGQAGNTIYF.

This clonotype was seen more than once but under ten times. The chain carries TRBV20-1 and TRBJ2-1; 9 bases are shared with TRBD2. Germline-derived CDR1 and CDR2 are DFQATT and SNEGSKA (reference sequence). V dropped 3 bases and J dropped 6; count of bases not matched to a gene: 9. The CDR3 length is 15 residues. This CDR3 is CSARLPSGVGNEQFF. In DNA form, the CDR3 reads TGCAGTGCTAGGCTCCCTAGCGGGGTTGGCAATGAGCAGTTCTTC.

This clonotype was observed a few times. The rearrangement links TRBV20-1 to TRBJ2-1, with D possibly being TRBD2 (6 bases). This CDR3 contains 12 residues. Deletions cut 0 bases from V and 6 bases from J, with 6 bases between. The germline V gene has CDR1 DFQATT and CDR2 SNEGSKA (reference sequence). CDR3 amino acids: CSAREEGNEQFF. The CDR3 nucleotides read TGCAGTGCTAGAGAGGAGGGCAATGAGCAGTTCTTC.

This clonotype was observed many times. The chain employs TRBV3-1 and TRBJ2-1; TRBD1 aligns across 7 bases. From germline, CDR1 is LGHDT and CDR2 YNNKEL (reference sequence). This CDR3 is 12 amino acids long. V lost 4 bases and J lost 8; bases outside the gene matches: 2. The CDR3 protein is CASSRQGYEQFF. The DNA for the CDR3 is TGTGCCAGCAGCCGACAGGGTTATGAGCAGTTCTTC.

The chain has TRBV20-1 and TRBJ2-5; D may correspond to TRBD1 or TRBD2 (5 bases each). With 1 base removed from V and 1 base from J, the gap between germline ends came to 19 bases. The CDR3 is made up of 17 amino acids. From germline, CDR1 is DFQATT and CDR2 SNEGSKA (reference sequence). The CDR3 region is CSARAIGTVEFQETQYF. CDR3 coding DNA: TGCAGTGCTAGAGCCATAGGGACCGTTGAATTCCAAGAGACCCAGTACTTC.

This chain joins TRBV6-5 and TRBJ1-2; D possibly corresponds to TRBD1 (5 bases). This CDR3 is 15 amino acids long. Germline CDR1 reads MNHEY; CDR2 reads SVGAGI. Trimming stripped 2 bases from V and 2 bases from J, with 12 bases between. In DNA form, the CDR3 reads TGTGCCAGCAGTTACAGTTCATCAGGGAACTATGGCTACACCTTC. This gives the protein CASSYSSSGNYGYTF.

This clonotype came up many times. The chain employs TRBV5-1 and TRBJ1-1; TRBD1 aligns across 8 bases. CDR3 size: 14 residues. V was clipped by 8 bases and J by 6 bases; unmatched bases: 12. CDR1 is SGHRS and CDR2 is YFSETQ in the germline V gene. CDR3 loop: CASKQGERVAEAFF. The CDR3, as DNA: TGCGCCAGTAAACAGGGGGAGAGAGTTGCTGAAGCTTTCTTT.

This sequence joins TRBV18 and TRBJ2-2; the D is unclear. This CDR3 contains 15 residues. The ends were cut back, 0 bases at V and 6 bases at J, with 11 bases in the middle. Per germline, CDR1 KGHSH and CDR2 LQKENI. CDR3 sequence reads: CASSPPASVAGELFF. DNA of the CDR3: TGTGCCAGCTCACCACCGGCGTCGGTTGCCGGGGAGCTGTTTTTT.

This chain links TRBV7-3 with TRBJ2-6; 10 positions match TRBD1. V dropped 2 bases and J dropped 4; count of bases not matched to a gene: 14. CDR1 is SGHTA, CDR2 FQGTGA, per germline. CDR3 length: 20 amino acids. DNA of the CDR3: TGTGCCAGCAGCTTACTTTACGGGGACAGGGGTCCCCTCGGGGCCAACGTCCTGACTTTC. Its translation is CASSLLYGDRGPLGANVLTF.

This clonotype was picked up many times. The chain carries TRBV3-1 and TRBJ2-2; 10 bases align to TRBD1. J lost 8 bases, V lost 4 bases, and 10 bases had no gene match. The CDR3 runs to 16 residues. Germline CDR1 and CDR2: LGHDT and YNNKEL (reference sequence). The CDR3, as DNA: TGTGCCAGCAGCCCCGAGGGACAGGGGTTTGAAGGGGAGCTGTTTTTT. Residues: CASSPEGQGFEGELFF.

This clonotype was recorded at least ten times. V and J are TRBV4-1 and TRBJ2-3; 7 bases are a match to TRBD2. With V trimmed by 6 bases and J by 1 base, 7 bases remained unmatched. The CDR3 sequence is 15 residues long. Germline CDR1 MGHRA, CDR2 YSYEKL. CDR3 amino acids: CASSWAGERTDTQYF. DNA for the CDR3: TGCGCCAGCAGTTGGGCGGGGGAACGCACAGATACGCAGTATTTT.

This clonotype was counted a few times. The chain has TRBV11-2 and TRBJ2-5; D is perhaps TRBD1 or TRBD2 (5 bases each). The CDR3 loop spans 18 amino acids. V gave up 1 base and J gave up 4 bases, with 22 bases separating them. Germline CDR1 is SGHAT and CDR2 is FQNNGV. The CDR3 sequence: CASSLGGVGSGRRETQYF. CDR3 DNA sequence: TGTGCCAGCAGCTTAGGAGGGGTTGGAAGCGGTCGCAGAGAGACCCAGTACTTC.

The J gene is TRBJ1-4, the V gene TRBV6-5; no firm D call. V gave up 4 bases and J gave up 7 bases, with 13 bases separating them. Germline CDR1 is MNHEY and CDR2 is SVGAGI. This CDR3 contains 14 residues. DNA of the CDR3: TGTGCCAGCAGTTCCAGAGGGTCAGGTGAAAAACTGTTTTTT. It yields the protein CASSSRGSGEKLFF.

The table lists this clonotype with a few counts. CDR3: CASSLEGQGTPHEQYF. DNA of the CDR3: TGTGCCAGCAGCTTAGAAGGACAGGGGACCCCCCACGAGCAGTACTTC. The rearrangement links TRBV7-6 to TRBJ2-7; 9 positions agree with TRBD1. The CDR3 covers 16 residues. CDR1 and CDR2 (germline): SGHVS, FNYEAQ. V lost 1 base to trimming and J lost 5 bases; unmatched junction nucleotides: 9. Full variable domain (rest looked up from reference TRBV7-6 and TRBJ2-7): GAGVSQSPRYKVTKRGQDVALRCDPISGHVSLYWYRQALGQGPEFLTYFNYEAQQDKSGLPNDRFSAERPEGSISTLTIQRTEQRDSAMYRCASSLEGQGTPHEQYFGPGTRLTVT.